This entry features one TCR beta chain sequence. There are a few counts of this clonotype. This clone's antigen is unknown. Per-base qualities were not stored, and no clone one base away is much larger. The germline ends are 15 bases apart after V is trimmed by 3 bases and J by 4 bases. The CDR3 has 14 amino acids, counting the end cysteine and phenylalanine. The kept DNA is CDR3 alone, 42 bases in frame from the first base. CDR1 and CDR2, looked up from the germline V gene, are SQVTM and ANQGSEA. The sequencer was an Illumina HiSeq 2500. Quantitative 5'-RACE with molecular barcodes was the method used to prepare the TCR beta libraries. Per the authors' processing: Disease-linked TCR variants were identified with a new computational method built on a probabilistic model of VDJ rearrangement. The public reads were run again by TCRdb, first through fastp at Q25 and then through MiXCR, and only productive beta chains were kept. CDR3 protein sequences are deduplicated, and each keeps its most common genes and DNA. The V and J calls, along with clone size, are taken from TCRdb and not from the paper's own processing. This sample is represented by some 700,000 distinct CDR3 sequences; 15% to 20% of them were singletons. Roughly a fifth of the sample comes from the top ten.

This entry belongs to a study of CD8 T cells in ankylosing spondylitis (dated by TCRdb to 2017 to 2019). In terms of the full investigation: To find TCR variants linked to disease, the study profiled T cell receptor beta repertoires in ankylosing spondylitis patients and healthy donors. In total, the full study cohort was made up of some 100 healthy donors and about two dozen ankylosing spondylitis patients. Peripheral blood samples were taken, and synovial fluid was additionally collected from ankylosing spondylitis patients. Broader findings and caveats from the paper: Some of the motif variants had been reported before in the synovial fluid and blood of reactive arthritis patients, a finding that suggests common disease-initiation mechanisms. The disease-linked clones were reported as significantly enriched in matched synovial fluid samples from ankylosing spondylitis patients. Blood from ankylosing spondylitis patients appeared to be characterized by a TCR beta motif made up of several highly homologous amino acid variants. A CD8+ phenotype was shown by the disease-linked clones, which were found at relatively low frequencies in peripheral blood.

Here the chain combines TRBV29-1 and TRBJ1-2, and possibly TRBD1, on 5 matching bases. The sequence came from a male donor with ankylosing spondylitis. The sample consisted of blood, either unsorted or a sorted T cell fraction (not recorded which). The DNA reads TGCAGCGTTGAGGGGACGAAAACAACCTATGGCTACACCTTC. It is translated as CSVEGTKTTYGYTF.